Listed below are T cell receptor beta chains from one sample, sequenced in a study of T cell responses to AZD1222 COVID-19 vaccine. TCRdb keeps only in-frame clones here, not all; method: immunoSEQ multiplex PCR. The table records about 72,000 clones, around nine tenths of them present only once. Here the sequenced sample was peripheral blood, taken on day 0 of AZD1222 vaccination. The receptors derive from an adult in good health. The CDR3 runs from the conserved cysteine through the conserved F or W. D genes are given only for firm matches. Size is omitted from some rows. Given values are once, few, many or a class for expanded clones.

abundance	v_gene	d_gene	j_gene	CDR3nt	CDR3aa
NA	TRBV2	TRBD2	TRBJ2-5	TGTGCCAGCAGTTGGAGCGGGGGATTGGAAGAGACCCAGTACTTC	CASSWSGGLEETQYF
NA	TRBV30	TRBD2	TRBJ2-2	TGTGCCGCAATGAATCGACCGGGACTAGCGTTAGCCGGGGAGCTGTTTTTT	CAAMNRPGLALAGELFF
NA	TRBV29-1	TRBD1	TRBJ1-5	TGCAGCGCCAGATTCTCGACAGGGTCGGGGCAGCCCCAGCATTTT	CSARFSTGSGQPQHF
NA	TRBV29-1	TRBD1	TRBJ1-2	TGCAGCGTTCCGGGACAGCGTAACTATGGCTACACCTTC	CSVPGQRNYGYTF
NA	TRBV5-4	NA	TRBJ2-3	TGTGCCAGCAGCTTAGGCGACAGGGGAGGGACAGATACGCAGTATTTT	CASSLGDRGGTDTQYF
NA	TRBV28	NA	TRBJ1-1	TGTGCCAGCAACAGTCCGAGGAACACTGAAGCTTTCTTT	CASNSPRNTEAFF
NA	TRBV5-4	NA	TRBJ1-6	TGTGCCAGCAGCTTGGTGTCAACCCATAATTCACCCCTCCACTTT	CASSLVSTHNSPLHF
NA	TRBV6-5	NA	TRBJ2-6	TGTGCCAGCAGTTACGCCGAGGGCTCTGGGGCCAACGTCCTGACTTTC	CASSYAEGSGANVLTF
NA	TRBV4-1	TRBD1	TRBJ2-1	TGCGCCAGCAGCCTTCAACCCGGGACAGGGAGCGTGGGGGAGCAGTTCTTC	CASSLQPGTGSVGEQFF
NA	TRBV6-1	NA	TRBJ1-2	TGTGCCAGCAGTGAAGGGAGATACTATGGCTACACCTTC	CASSEGRYYGYTF
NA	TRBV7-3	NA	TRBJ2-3	TGTGCCAGCAGCCCCCGACAGGTCTTTGGAGATACGCAGTATTTT	CASSPRQVFGDTQYF
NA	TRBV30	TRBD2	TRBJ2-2	TGTGCCTGGAGTTACTCTAGCGGGGGGGTTGGCGGGGAGCTGTTTTTT	CAWSYSSGGVGGELFF
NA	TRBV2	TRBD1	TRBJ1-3	TGTGCCAGCAAGCGCGACAGGGGGCGCGGAAACACCATATATTTT	CASKRDRGRGNTIYF
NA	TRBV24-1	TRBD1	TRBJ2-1	TGTGCCACCAGTGGACACCGGGACAGGGGTGGGAATGAGCAGTTCTTC	CATSGHRDRGGNEQFF
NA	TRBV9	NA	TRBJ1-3	TGTGCCAGCAGCGTAGGAAACACCATATATTTT	CASSVGNTIYF
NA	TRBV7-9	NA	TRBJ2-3	TGTGCCAGCAGCCCGGCTGGGGGCCTTAGCACAGATACGCAGTATTTT	CASSPAGGLSTDTQYF
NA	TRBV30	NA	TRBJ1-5	TGTGCCTGGAACTGGGACAGCAATCAGCCCCAGCATTTT	CAWNWDSNQPQHF
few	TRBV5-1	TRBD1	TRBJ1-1	TGCGCCAGCAGCGGAACAGGGGGCACTGAAGCTTTCTTT	CASSGTGGTEAFF
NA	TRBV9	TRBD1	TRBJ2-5	TGTGCCAGCAGCGTGACGGACAGGAGACAAGAGACCCAGTACTTC	CASSVTDRRQETQYF
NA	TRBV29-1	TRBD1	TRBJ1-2	TGCAGCGTTGTCTTGGACAGGGGAGTTGGCTACACCTTC	CSVVLDRGVGYTF
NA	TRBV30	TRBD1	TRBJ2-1	TGTGCCTGGGCTACGGGACAGGGGAACGAGCAGTTCTTC	CAWATGQGNEQFF
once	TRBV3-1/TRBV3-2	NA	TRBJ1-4	TGTGCCAGCAGCCAAGATGGGCGGTTCCCATTATTTTTT	CASSQDGRFPLFF
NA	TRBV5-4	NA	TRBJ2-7	TGTGCCAGCAGCTTGGGACGGACATCCTACGAGCAGTACTTC	CASSLGRTSYEQYF
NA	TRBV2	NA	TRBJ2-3	TGTGCCTTATATAGGAACACAGATACGCAGTATTTT	CALYRNTDTQYF
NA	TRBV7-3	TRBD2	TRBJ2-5	TGTGCCAGCAGTCGAGGACTAGCGGGGGACCAAGAGACCCAGTACTTC	CASSRGLAGDQETQYF
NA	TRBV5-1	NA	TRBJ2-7	TGCGCCAGCAGCTTGGAGTTCGCGCTGTTCTACGAGCAGTACTTC	CASSLEFALFYEQYF
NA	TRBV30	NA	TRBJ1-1	TGTGCCTGGAGGGCGATGATTTACACTGAAGCTTTCTTT	CAWRAMIYTEAFF
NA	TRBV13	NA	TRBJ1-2	TGTGCCAGCAGGATTCGGGCAGGGGTCTATGGCTACACCTTC	CASRIRAGVYGYTF
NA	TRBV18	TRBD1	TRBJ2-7	TGTGCCAGCTCACCACTCCTGACAGGGGCGAACTACGAGCAGTACTTC	CASSPLLTGANYEQYF
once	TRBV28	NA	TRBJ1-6	TGTGCCAGCGATGAAGGGGGGAATTCACCCCTCCACTTT	CASDEGGNSPLHF